One sample yielded the 11 T cell receptor beta chains listed below, sequenced in a study of hypomethylating agent response in myelodysplastic syndrome. Sequencing used immunoSEQ multiplex PCR; TCRdb keeps in-frame clones, though not all of them. This sample has about 4,500 clones, with approximately 78% found just once. Material: bone marrow, obtained before or after starting hypomethylating agent treatment for myelodysplastic syndrome (not recorded which). The origin of the receptors is a human donor with myelodysplastic syndrome.

The chain is built from TRBV7-9 and TRBJ2-2; a weak D match, TRBD1 (5 bases). Trimming took off 6 bases at V and 3 bases at J, with 14 bases between the two ends. Germline V gene data show CDR1 as SEHNR and CDR2 as FQNEAQ (reference sequence). The CDR3 has 15 residues. This CDR3 reads CASRNQGWDTGELFF. The CDR3, as DNA: TGTGCCAGCAGAAATCAGGGATGGGACACCGGGGAGCTGTTTTTT.

The chain has TRBV2 and TRBJ2-7, with 13 positions matching TRBD2. This CDR3 comprises 16 residues. Germline CDR1 and CDR2: SNHLY and FYNNEI. V gave up 4 bases and J gave up 3 bases; unmatched junction bases: 6. In DNA, the CDR3 is TGTGCCAGCAGTGCGGGACTAGCGGGAAAATTCTACGAGCAGTACTTC. It translates to CASSAGLAGKFYEQYF.

The gene calls are TRBV5-6 and TRBJ2-5, with D possibly called TRBD1 or TRBD2 (5 bases each). Germline V CDR1 and CDR2: SGHDT, YYEEEE. The CDR3 is made up of 14 amino acids. Trimming removed 4 bases from V and 2 bases from J, with 12 bases in between. The CDR3 here is CASSLGTLQETQYF. Written as DNA, the CDR3 is TGTGCCAGCAGCCTTGGGACCCTTCAAGAGACCCAGTACTTC.

The chain carries TRBV14 and TRBJ1-3, with TRBD1 as a possible D gene (5 bases). Per germline, CDR1 SGHDN and CDR2 FVKESK. Trimming took 1 base from V and 6 from J, leaving 7 bases between them. The CDR3 is 13 residues long. The CDR3 nucleotides read TGTGCCAGCAGCCAAGTGGGGCCAAACACCATATATTTT. Translating it yields CASSQVGPNTIYF.

The chain joins TRBV5-1 to TRBJ2-2; 11 nucleotides align to TRBD2. The CDR3 length is 17 residues. The trim removed 0 bases at V and 6 bases at J, leaving 7 bases unmatched. Germline V gives CDR1 SGHRS, CDR2 YFSETQ. This CDR3 reads CASSLATQGLAAGELFF. CDR3 DNA: TGCGCCAGCAGCTTGGCCACCCAGGGACTAGCGGCCGGGGAGCTGTTTTTT.

This clone was recorded once. The chain joins TRBV30 to TRBJ1-2, with TRBD1 matching 8 bases. CDR3 length: 13 amino acids. From germline, CDR1 is GTSNPN and CDR2 SVGIG (reference sequence). V lost 5 bases and J lost 2; bases outside the gene matches: 4. The CDR3 sequence is CAWDRGLNYGYTF. The CDR3 DNA reads TGTGCCTGGGACAGGGGATTAAACTATGGCTACACCTTC.

This chain joins TRBV19 and TRBJ2-3; 7 nucleotides line up with TRBD2. Per the germline V gene, CDR1 is LNHDA and CDR2 is SQIVND (reference sequence). CDR3 length equals 13 residues. V lost 7 bases, J lost 2 bases, and 3 bases stayed unmatched. CDR3 coding DNA: TGTGCCAGTAAGCGGGGTCCCACAGATACGCAGTATTTT. It yields the protein CASKRGPTDTQYF. Full variable domain (missing parts from reference TRBV19 and TRBJ2-3): DGGITQSPKYLFRKEGQNVTLSCEQNLNHDAMYWYRQDPGQGLRLIYYSQIVNDFQKGDIAEGYSVSREKKESFPLTVTSAQKNPTAFYLCASKRGPTDTQYFGPGTRLTVL.

This clone was counted between two and nine times. This chain links TRBV27 with TRBJ1-5; D possibly corresponds to TRBD1 (5 bases). Germline lookup yields CDR1 MNHEY and CDR2 SMNVEV (reference sequence). Trimming cost V 3 bases and J 5 bases, with 11 bases left between them. The CDR3 loop spans 14 amino acids. CDR3 sequence (DNA): TGTGCCAGCAGTTTGGGGGAGGGGCATCAGCCCCAGCATTTT. This translates into CASSLGEGHQPQHF.

This sequence joins TRBV4-3 and TRBJ2-7; D assignment may be TRBD1 or TRBD2 (5 bases each). The CDR3 extends over 15 amino acids. Germline lookup yields CDR1 LGHNA and CDR2 YSLEER. The ends were cut back, 0 bases at V and 0 bases at J, with 9 bases in the middle. CDR3 nucleotides: TGCGCCAGCAGCCAAGAATGGGGGTACTCCTACGAGCAGTACTTC. Its translation is CASSQEWGYSYEQYF.

This clone is a singleton in its sample. The rearrangement uses TRBV11-2 and TRBJ2-5, with D perhaps TRBD2 (5 bases). The J call is uncertain, as TRBJ2-7 better fits the DNA end. This CDR3 contains 13 residues. Per germline, CDR1 SGHAT and CDR2 FQNNGV. The CDR3 DNA is TGTGCCAGCAGCTCGCGGGTAAACTACGAGCAGTACTTC. It specifies CASSSRVNYEQYF.

The V call is TRBV6-5, the J call TRBJ1-4; no clear D gene. Germline values: CDR1 MNHEY, CDR2 SVGAGI. The V and J ends lost 0 bases and 8 bases respectively, with 13 bases between them. This CDR3 contains 15 residues. This CDR3 is CASSYSRRVREKLFF. The CDR3 bases are TGTGCCAGCAGTTACTCGAGGAGGGTTCGGGAAAAACTGTTTTTT.